This is a list of T cell receptor beta chains from one sample in a study of metastatic and nonmetastatic thyroid tumors. TCRdb reprocessed the PCR reads using MiXCR. The table shows 45,000 to 50,000 clones, with around 21% occurring only once. Material for sequencing was blood. The source is a male donor with papillary thyroid cancer or a benign thyroid nodule (not recorded which). Some clones in this sample may be carry-over from other donors' samples. The CDR3 runs from the conserved cysteine through the conserved F or W. The D gene is left open where the match is weak. Expanded clones get a size class; other rows say once, few or many, or leave the size out.

V	size	D	J	CDR3	DNA
TRBV9	many	NA	TRBJ1-2	CASSVAGGFDYGYTF	TGTGCCAGCAGCGTCGCGGGGGGGTTTGACTATGGCTACACCTTC
TRBV7-9	NA	TRBD1	TRBJ1-2	CASSPGQGSGYTF	TGTGCCAGCAGTCCGGGACAGGGGTCTGGCTACACCTTC
TRBV13	many	NA	TRBJ2-1	CASSFPTSRSTINEQFF	TGTGCCAGCAGCTTTCCGACATCTCGGTCAACGATCAATGAGCAGTTCTTC
TRBV20-1	many	TRBD2	TRBJ2-3	CSARTRGTSGLTDTQYF	TGCAGTGCTAGAACGAGGGGGACTAGCGGCCTCACAGATACGCAGTATTTT
TRBV27	many	NA	TRBJ2-1	CASSSLLNEQFF	TGTGCCAGCAGTTCCCTACTTAATGAGCAGTTCTTC
TRBV9	NA	NA	TRBJ2-5	CASSVQAWWEDTQYF	TGTGCCAGCAGCGTCCAAGCGTGGTGGGAAGATACCCAGTACTTC
TRBV2	few	NA	TRBJ1-5	CASSVDSNQPQHF	TGTGCCAGCAGTGTCGATAGCAATCAGCCCCAGCATTTT
TRBV6-5	NA	NA	TRBJ2-2	CASSYSMGENTGELFF	TGTGCCAGCAGTTACTCGATGGGGGAAAACACCGGGGAGCTGTTTTTT
TRBV30	many	NA	TRBJ1-2	CAWRAGANYGYTF	TGTGCCTGGAGGGCAGGGGCAAACTATGGCTACACCTTC
TRBV5-1	many	NA	TRBJ1-2	CASSLGGEWGRLNYGYTF	TGCGCCAGCAGCTTGGGGGGGGAATGGGGACGGTTGAACTATGGCTACACCTTC
TRBV19	medium-sized	NA	TRBJ1-2	CASSIEARMAYGYTF	TGTGCCAGTAGTATAGAGGCCAGGATGGCCTATGGCTACACCTTC
TRBV11-3	many	NA	TRBJ1-1	CASSTRDSPMNTEAFF	TGTGCCAGCAGCACGAGGGACTCCCCCATGAACACTGAAGCTTTCTTT
TRBV20-1	many	TRBD1	TRBJ1-1	CSAHHRDRGEAFF	TGCAGTGCACACCACCGGGACAGGGGGGAAGCTTTCTTT
TRBV27	few	TRBD2	TRBJ2-7	CASSLGAGVAYEQYF	TGTGCCAGCAGTTTAGGCGCGGGGGTCGCCTACGAGCAGTACTTC
TRBV5-1	NA	TRBD1	TRBJ2-3	CASSLGGTGPDTQYF	TGCGCCAGCAGCTTGGGTGGGACAGGTCCCGATACGCAGTATTTT
TRBV11-1	NA	TRBD2	TRBJ2-1	CASSLGSGIYNEQFF	TGTGCCAGCAGCTTAGGTAGCGGGATCTACAATGAGCAGTTCTTC
TRBV11-2	many	NA	TRBJ2-7	CASSLDTTYEQYF	TGTGCCAGCAGCTTAGATACTACCTACGAGCAGTACTTC
TRBV4-1	many	NA	TRBJ2-1	CASSQGTGRILGSEQFF	TGCGCCAGCAGCCAGGGCACGGGACGCATTTTGGGGAGTGAGCAGTTCTTC